This is a list of T cell receptor beta chains from one sample in a study of T-cell memory formation after mild COVID-19. TCRdb used MiXCR to reprocess the 5' RACE reads, holding one entry per CDR3 protein. The sample yields some 130,000 distinct CDR3 sequences, roughly 15% seen once. The source material was PBMCs or a T cell subset sorted from them (not recorded which). The receptors stem from an adult woman who had mild COVID-19 (a few samples of this study predate the infection). Cell type and time point are not known. Both conserved end residues are part of each CDR3. Each record gives: J gene, V gene, CDR3 protein.

TRBJ2-7 | TRBV9 | CASSVGTEYEQYF
TRBJ2-3 | TRBV5-6 | CASSPWNTDTQYF
TRBJ2-5 | TRBV5-1 | CASSPYRPETQYF
TRBJ2-2 | TRBV7-2 | CASSFRTGELFF
TRBJ2-5 | TRBV7-9 | CASSLVIEETQYF
TRBJ1-2 | TRBV12-3/TRBV12-4 | CASSSTENYGYTF
TRBJ1-2 | TRBV5-1 | CASSWGQGNGYTF
TRBJ2-5 | TRBV6-5 | CASSYSGSETQYF
TRBJ1-6 | TRBV18 | CASSPALQGNSYNSPLHF
TRBJ2-5 | TRBV12-3/TRBV12-4 | CASSPGSQETQYF
TRBJ2-3 | TRBV5-1 | CASSPRTGSTSTDTQYF
TRBJ2-7 | TRBV4-2 | CASSQEHKGGLAGFYEQYF
TRBJ2-1 | TRBV5-5 | CASSPRRGGNEQFF
TRBJ1-1 | TRBV5-1 | CASSSTLQGSTEAFF
TRBJ1-1 | TRBV6-6 | CASSYFGRGAEAFF
TRBJ2-7 | TRBV13 | CASSTAGTGAPYEQYF
TRBJ2-2 | TRBV7-6 | CASSPGQGSTGELFF
TRBJ2-3 | TRBV11-2 | CASSLLGGTSTDTQYF
TRBJ1-4 | TRBV7-9 | CARRTDRGNEKLFF
TRBJ2-5 | TRBV20-1 | CSGRAYLAGEETQYF
TRBJ1-5 | TRBV20-1 | CSARDQVGSGQPQHF
TRBJ2-7 | TRBV29-1 | CSVPPSGKTDEQYF
TRBJ2-3 | TRBV7-8 | CASSWIGGGTDTQYF
TRBJ2-3 | TRBV21-1 | CASSPGTRGDTQYF
TRBJ2-7 | TRBV5-1 | CASSLGLADEQYF
TRBJ2-1 | TRBV11-2 | CASSVPMKGGDYNEQFF
TRBJ2-2 | TRBV7-7 | CASSLERAGMAGELFF
TRBJ2-7 | TRBV19 | CASSITVGTYEQYF
TRBJ2-2 | TRBV7-9 | CASTHTGTVNTGELFF
TRBJ1-1 | TRBV7-9 | CASTDLWTGMNTEAFF
TRBJ2-7 | TRBV6-6 | CASSILPQPTTYEQYF
TRBJ2-7 | TRBV18 | CASSPLAGPSSYEQYF
TRBJ2-5 | TRBV7-9 | CASSFPGTSEVGF
TRBJ2-5 | TRBV9 | CASSVVSGLGETQYF
TRBJ2-5 | TRBV12-3/TRBV12-4 | CASSSHPEDQYF
TRBJ1-1 | TRBV6-2/TRBV6-3 | CASSSLPKNTEAFF
TRBJ2-2 | TRBV2 | CASTWGYTGELFF
TRBJ2-7 | TRBV24-1 | CATSEGRVPYEQYF